What follows is one T cell receptor beta chain and its context. Its antigen is unidentified. The record originates from a study of cytomegalovirus exposure and HLA in healthy donors. Whole-study findings and limits: TCR beta sequences reportedly predicted most subjects' HLA-A and HLA-B alleles accurately. The study flagged roughly 160 TCR beta chains as cytomegalovirus-associated.

Primers for the PCR totalled 60 Vbeta and 13 Jbeta. Sequencing used immunoSEQ multiplex PCR; TCRdb keeps in-frame clones, though not all of them. The sample records some 170,000 clones, under 85% being singletons. Germline CDR1 and CDR2: SGDLS and YYNGEE. CDR3 length equals 15 residues. Deletions cut 4 bases from V and 0 bases from J, with 11 bases between. This chain uses TRBV9 with TRBJ1-5, with D perhaps TRBD1 (6 bases). The sequence was obtained from a male donor in good health and CMV-seronegative. The sequenced sample consisted of PBMCs. As DNA, the CDR3 is TGTGCCAGCAGCAAGAGGGGGAATAGCAATCAGCCCCAGCATTTT. Translated, it gives CASSKRGNSNQPQHF.